These 26 T cell receptor beta chains originate from one sample sequenced in a study of blood T cell repertoires in COVID-19. Profiled with immunoSEQ multiplex PCR; TCRdb holds only in-frame clones, not every one. The data hold approximately 200,000 clones, with roughly 89% observed a single time. The sequencing input was PBMCs or T cells enriched from blood (not recorded which). The receptors were gathered from a man aged 18 to 29 with acute COVID-19.

The chain has TRBV11-2 and TRBJ2-7; 9 bases align to TRBD1. There are 15 residues in the CDR3. Germline V lookup: CDR1 SGHAT, CDR2 FQNNGV. Losses at the gene ends were 2 bases for V and 6 bases for J; bases not matched to a gene: 8. The CDR3 DNA is TGTGCCAGCAGCTTATTTGGGACAGGGAGGCCCGAGCAGTACTTC. Protein: CASSLFGTGRPEQYF. Full variable domain (rest looked up from reference TRBV11-2 and TRBJ2-7): EAGVAQSPRYKIIEKRQSVAFWCNPISGHATLYWYQQILGQGPKLLIQFQNNGVVDDSQLPKDRFSAERLKGVDSTLKIQPAKLEDSAVYLCASSLFGTGRPEQYFGPGTRLTVT.

About this clone itself: A read error may explain this, as a much larger clone is one base away. This rearrangement joins TRBV2 to TRBJ2-5; 8 positions agree with TRBD1. Unmatched junction bases numbered 6, after V lost 2 bases and J lost 13 bases. The CDR3 runs to 12 residues. Germline CDR1 SNHLY, CDR2 FYNNEI. The chain's CDR3 is CASSETQDRAYF. In nucleotides, the CDR3 is TGTGCCAGCAGTGAAACGCAGGACAGGGCGTACTTC.

The rearrangement uses TRBV19 and TRBJ1-3; weak D call: TRBD1 (6 bases). This CDR3 spans 15 amino acids. Germline lookup yields CDR1 LNHDA and CDR2 SQIVND (reference sequence). Deletions cut 7 bases from V and 2 bases from J, with 15 bases between. CDR3 DNA: TGTGCCAGTATCTCCGCAGGGGAGCCTGGAAACACCATATATTTT. Residues: CASISAGEPGNTIYF.

The V and J genes are TRBV30 and TRBJ1-1; D is unclear. The CDR3 loop spans 11 amino acids. Per germline, CDR1 GTSNPN and CDR2 SVGIG (reference sequence). V was pared by 2 bases and J by 9 bases, with 10 bases between. In DNA, the CDR3 is TGTGCCTGGAGTACTGCGGGAAAAGCTTTCTTT. It specifies CAWSTAGKAFF.

This clone has just a few counts. The chain carries TRBV28 and TRBJ1-1; D remains unclear. This CDR3 region has 13 residues. Germline CDR1 is MDHEN and CDR2 is SYDVKM. The V end lost 10 bases, the J end lost 3 bases, and 15 bases lay between the germline ends. CDR3 DNA: TGTGCCACCCAGGAGGGATTCGACACTGAAGCTTTCTTT. Its protein product is CATQEGFDTEAFF.

The chain is built from TRBV29-1 and TRBJ2-7, with TRBD1 identical over 11 bases. Germline-derived CDR1 and CDR2 are SQVTM and ANQGSEA. The CDR3 extends over 15 amino acids. The J segment lost 2 bases and the V segment lost 6 bases, leaving 9 bases of the junction unmatched. The CDR3 sequence is CSVSGGTGGAYEQYF. The CDR3 DNA sequence: TGCAGCGTGTCCGGGGGGACAGGGGGGGCCTACGAGCAGTACTTC.

Ten or more counts support this clone. This chain joins TRBV3-1 (or the pseudogene TRBV3-2) and TRBJ1-1; TRBD1 agrees at 9 bases. The trim removed 3 bases at V and 0 bases at J, leaving 5 bases unmatched. CDR3 length equals 16 residues. Germline CDR1 LGHDT, CDR2 YNNKEL (reference sequence). The CDR3 loop is CASSQGQGGMNTEAFF. As DNA, the CDR3 is TGTGCCAGCAGCCAGGGACAGGGTGGGATGAACACTGAAGCTTTCTTT.

The chain uses TRBV6-1 and TRBJ1-5; D not resolved. V was trimmed by 4 bases and J by 2 bases, leaving 18 bases between them. This CDR3 contains 17 residues. The germline CDR1 and CDR2 sequences are MNHNS and SASEGT. The CDR3 region is CASSGHGLPRGNQPQHF. The CDR3, as DNA: TGTGCCAGCAGTGGCCACGGCCTCCCGAGGGGCAATCAGCCCCAGCATTTT.

The DNA of the CDR3 is TGTGCCAGCGGCAGGACACTCTACGAGCAGTACTTC. It encodes CASGRTLYEQYF. This chain links TRBV28 with TRBJ2-7, with D possibly TRBD1 on 5 matching bases. V shed 8 bases and J shed 3 bases, with 11 bases lying between them. CDR1 is MDHEN and CDR2 is SYDVKM in the germline V gene. CDR3 length equals 12 residues.

This clone was seen more than once but under ten times. The chain couples TRBV4-2 to TRBJ2-7; D is possibly TRBD1 (6 bases). The CDR3 is made up of 14 amino acids. V dropped 5 bases and J dropped 3 bases, with 14 bases sitting between them. CDR1 is LGHNA, CDR2 YNFKEQ, per germline. In DNA form, the CDR3 reads TGTGCCAGCAGCGAACGCAGGGGAAGCTACGAGCAGTACTTC. As protein: CASSERRGSYEQYF.

The chain has TRBV21-1 and TRBJ2-2; the table assigns TRBD2, which was not confirmed against the DNA. TRBV21-1 is assigned pseudogene status. The CDR3 contains 18 residues. As DNA, the CDR3 is TGTGCCAGCAGCAAAGCGTTGGTGGGAGGGGCCGGCACCGGGGAGCTGTTTTTT. As protein: CASSKALVGGAGTGELFF.

The count of this clone is one. The CDR3 bases are TGTGCCAGCAGCGCACGACAGACAGAGAACTATGGCTACACCTTC. It yields the protein CASSARQTENYGYTF. The J gene is TRBJ1-2, the V gene TRBV5-8, with a possible D match to TRBD1 (5 bases). The ends were cut back, 4 bases at V and 2 bases at J, with 15 bases in the middle. The CDR3 loop spans 15 amino acids. Germline V gene sequence: CDR1 SGHTS, CDR2 YDEGEE.

The chain recombines TRBV28 with TRBJ1-6; D may be TRBD1 (6 bases). This CDR3 has 14 amino acids. Trimming cost V 3 bases and J 9 bases, with 12 bases left between them. Germline CDR1 is MDHEN and CDR2 is SYDVKM. The CDR3 spells CASSFYGGSSPLHF. As DNA, the CDR3 is TGTGCCAGCAGTTTCTATGGGGGCAGTTCACCCCTCCACTTT.

This chain joins TRBV28 and TRBJ2-2; 10 positions agree with TRBD1. The CDR3 is 17 amino acids. In germline, CDR1 is MDHEN, CDR2 SYDVKM. V trimming: 7 bases; J trimming: 4 bases; junction bases outside the gene matches: 12. The CDR3 loop reads CASNRPRDRGPTGELFF. As DNA, the CDR3 is TGTGCCAGCAATAGACCTCGGGACAGGGGACCCACCGGGGAGCTGTTTTTT.

V gene TRBV11-3 combines with J gene TRBJ2-7, with 10 bases aligning to TRBD2. The V and J ends lost 5 bases and 6 bases, in that order; junction bases with no gene match: 13. Germline values: CDR1 SGHNT, CDR2 YENEEA. The CDR3 has 16 residues. The CDR3 loop is CASSPSGGRRWGEQYF. As DNA, the CDR3 is TGTGCCAGCAGCCCTAGCGGGGGTAGACGCTGGGGCGAGCAGTACTTC.

The chain joins TRBV13 to TRBJ2-7; TRBD1 agrees at 7 bases. The junction had 9 bases not matched to a gene; V was cut back by 7 bases and J by 6 bases. Germline V gene data show CDR1 as PRHDT and CDR2 as FYEKMQ (reference sequence). The CDR3 runs to 13 residues. The CDR3 region has the DNA TGTGCCAGCATCGAGCAGGGGGTGGGCGAGCAGTACTTC. Translated: CASIEQGVGEQYF.

The chain recombines TRBV11-3 with TRBJ2-3, with 12 bases fitting TRBD1. CDR1 is SGHNT, CDR2 YENEEA, per germline. The CDR3 totals 14 residues. V lost 5 bases, J lost 8 bases, and 5 bases stayed unmatched. CDR3 in DNA: TGTGCCAGCAGCCCCGGGACAGGGGGCGGTACGCAGTATTTT. This encodes CASSPGTGGGTQYF.

The chain combines TRBV19 with TRBJ1-2; perhaps TRBD1 as D (5 bases). Trimming took off 8 bases at V and 4 bases at J, with 11 bases between the two ends. The CDR3 contains 12 residues. The V gene's germline CDR1 is LNHDA and CDR2 SQIVND (reference sequence). CDR3 in DNA: TGTGCCAGTGTTCAGGGAATCTATGGCTACACCTTC. As protein: CASVQGIYGYTF.

The J gene is TRBJ2-2, the V gene TRBV7-9; 7 bases line up with TRBD1. The V gene end was trimmed by 4 bases and the J gene end by 4 bases; junction bases not matched to a gene: 6. The CDR3 contains 15 residues. Germline V gives CDR1 SEHNR, CDR2 FQNEAQ (reference sequence). The CDR3 protein is CASSYIRDSTGELFF. Here the CDR3 DNA reads TGTGCCAGCAGCTACATCCGGGACAGCACCGGGGAGCTGTTTTTT.

This rearrangement joins TRBV6-5 to TRBJ1-5; D unclear. Trimming pared 0 bases from V and 0 bases from J, leaving 6 bases between. The CDR3 covers 15 residues. The germline CDR1 and CDR2 sequences are MNHEY and SVGAGI. The DNA of the CDR3 is TGTGCCAGCAGTTACTCCGGGGATAGCAATCAGCCCCAGCATTTT. Protein product: CASSYSGDSNQPQHF.

The chain has TRBV5-1 and TRBJ2-3, with 8 positions matching TRBD1. Unmatched junction bases numbered 9, after V lost 2 bases and J lost 4 bases. The germline gives CDR1 SGHRS, CDR2 YFSETQ. The CDR3 is made up of 16 amino acids. The CDR3 sequence: CASSFRDRSGADTQYF. The CDR3 DNA sequence: TGCGCCAGCAGCTTCCGGGACAGGAGTGGGGCAGATACGCAGTATTTT.

The chain has TRBV13 and TRBJ2-7; D perhaps matches TRBD1 (5 bases). The CDR3 is 13 amino acids. Deletions cut 3 bases from V and 2 bases from J, with 8 bases between. The germline CDR1 and CDR2 sequences are PRHDT and FYEKMQ (reference sequence). The chain's CDR3 is CASSFQGTYEQYF. In DNA, the CDR3 is TGTGCCAGCAGCTTCCAGGGAACCTACGAGCAGTACTTC.

V is TRBV6-5 and J is TRBJ2-4; no clear D. Germline CDR1 MNHEY, CDR2 SVGAGI. Between the trimmed V and J ends, which lost 0 bases and 0 bases, there was a span of 9 bases. The CDR3 is 16 amino acids. CDR3 sequence reads: CASSYSPVLAKNIQYF. The CDR3 region has the DNA TGTGCCAGCAGTTACTCACCGGTCCTAGCCAAAAACATTCAGTACTTC.

The chain couples TRBV24-1 to TRBJ1-4; a weak D match, TRBD1 (5 bases). V was pared by 3 bases and J by 7 bases, with 11 bases between. Per germline, CDR1 KGHDR and CDR2 SFDVKD. This CDR3 comprises 14 residues. CDR3 in DNA: TGTGCCACCAGTGATAAAGGGACTCGTGAAAAACTGTTTTTT. Encoded protein: CATSDKGTREKLFF.

This clone occurred once. This CDR3 is CASSLGSSVNEQFF. DNA for the CDR3: TGTGCCAGCAGCCTAGGGTCTAGCGTCAATGAGCAGTTCTTC. The chain joins TRBV7-8 to TRBJ2-1; tentative D call: TRBD2 (6 bases). CDR3 size: 14 residues. V lost 5 bases and J lost 6, with 14 bases in between. Germline lookup yields CDR1 SGHVS and CDR2 FQNEAQ.

The rearrangement uses TRBV7-2 and TRBJ2-3; D may be TRBD2 (6 bases). Between the trimmed V and J ends, which lost 5 bases and 3 bases, there was a span of 24 bases. CDR1 SGHTA and CDR2 FQGNSA come from the germline V gene. The CDR3 spans 18 residues. The CDR3 nucleotides are TGTGCCAGCAGCGCCTCCTCCTCGGGAGTTGGGGAGACAGATACGCAGTATTTT. Translating gives CASSASSSGVGETDTQYF.